This TCR beta chain was identified during a study of T cells after yellow fever vaccination. TCRdb used MiXCR to reprocess the 5' RACE reads, holding one entry per CDR3 protein. This table holds 150,000 to 200,000 distinct CDR3 sequences, about 11% found once. This clonotype has a handful of counts. The antigen is unknown. Findings and limits, study-wide: Compared with primary, the secondary response was weaker and peaked at day 5, not 15. Repertoires obtained by FACS sorting could include abundant clonotypes that entered as contaminants from the bulk population.

The CDR3 is made up of 15 amino acids. The receptor comes from a man younger than 35 who received the YFV17D yellow fever vaccine. Sequenced here: CD8+ T cells sorted from PBMCs, sampled 15 days after the yellow fever booster vaccination. The chain uses TRBV21-1 and TRBJ2-7; the table's D call TRBD1 went unverified against the DNA. TRBV21-1 is deemed a pseudogene. The CDR3 sequence is CASSTPGQGQGEQYV. CDR3 bases: TGTGCCAGCAGCACCCCGGGACAGGGACAAGGCGAGCAGTACGTC.